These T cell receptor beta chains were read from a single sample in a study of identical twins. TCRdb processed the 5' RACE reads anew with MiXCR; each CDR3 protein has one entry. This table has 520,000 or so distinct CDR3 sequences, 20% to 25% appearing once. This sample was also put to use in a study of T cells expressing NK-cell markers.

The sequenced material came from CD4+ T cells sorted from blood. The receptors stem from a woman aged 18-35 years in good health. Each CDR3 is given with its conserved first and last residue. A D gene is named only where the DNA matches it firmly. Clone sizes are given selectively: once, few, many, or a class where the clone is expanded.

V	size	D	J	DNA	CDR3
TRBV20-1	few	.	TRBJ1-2	TGCAGTGCTAGGATTGGGATGGTTGATGGCTACACCTTC	CSARIGMVDGYTF
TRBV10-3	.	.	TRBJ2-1	TGTGCCATCAGGGGGGTAGTTCTGAATGAGCAGTTCTTC	CAIRGVVLNEQFF
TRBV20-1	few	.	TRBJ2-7	TGCAGTGCTAGAGATTATAGCGTGCAGTACTTC	CSARDYSVQYF
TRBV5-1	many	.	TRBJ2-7	TGCGCCAGCACCAAGGACTACAGGGAGCAGTACTTC	CASTKDYREQYF
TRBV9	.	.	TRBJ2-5	TGTGCCAGCAGCGTATCGACCGTAGTTAGAGAGACCCAGTACTTC	CASSVSTVVRETQYF
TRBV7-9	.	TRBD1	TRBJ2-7	TGTGCCAGCAGCTTCCGGACAGGGAGAATGAGAACCTACGAGCAGTACTTC	CASSFRTGRMRTYEQYF
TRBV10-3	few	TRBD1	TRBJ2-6	TGTGCCATCAGTGTCGGACAGGGAAACTCTGGGGCCAACGTCCTGACTTTC	CAISVGQGNSGANVLTF
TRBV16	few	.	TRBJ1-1	TGTGCCAGCAGCCAACCCGGACATTTGAACACTGAAGCTTTCTTT	CASSQPGHLNTEAFF
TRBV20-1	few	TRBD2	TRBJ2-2	TGCAGTGCTCCTAGCGGGAGGGCCGGGGAGCTGTTTTTT	CSAPSGRAGELFF
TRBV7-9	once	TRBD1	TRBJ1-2	TGTGCCAGCAGCTCAACCCGAGGACAGGGAATATATGGCTACACCTTC	CASSSTRGQGIYGYTF
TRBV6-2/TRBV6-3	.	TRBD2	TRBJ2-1	TGTGCCAGCGCTCGATTGGGAGCGGGAGGAAATAAGCAGTTCTTC	CASARLGAGGNKQFF
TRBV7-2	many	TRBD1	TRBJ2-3	TGTGCCAGCAGCTTGCGGACAGGGGGCGCAGATACGCAGTATTTT	CASSLRTGGADTQYF
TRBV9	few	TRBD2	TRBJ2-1	TGTGCCAGCAGCATCCAAGAGCGCGGGGGATCCTACAATGAGCAGTTCTTC	CASSIQERGGSYNEQFF
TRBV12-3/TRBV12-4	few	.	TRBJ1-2	TGTGCCAGCAGTCTTACAGGTTCATATGGCTACACCTTC	CASSLTGSYGYTF
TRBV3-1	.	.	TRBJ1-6	TGTGCCAGCAGCCCCTACAGCAATTCACCCCTCCACTTT	CASSPYSNSPLHF
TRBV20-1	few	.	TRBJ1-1	TGCAGTGCTATACCCCCCGACAGCTCCACTGAAGCTTTCTTT	CSAIPPDSSTEAFF
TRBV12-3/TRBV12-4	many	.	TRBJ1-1	TGTGCCAGCAAGGACAGCCAGAACACTGAAGCTTTCTTT	CASKDSQNTEAFF
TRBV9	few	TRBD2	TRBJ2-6	TGTGCCAGCAGCGTAGTGGGGGGGGCTGGGGCCAACGTCCTGACTTTC	CASSVVGGAGANVLTF
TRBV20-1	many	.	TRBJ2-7	TGCAGTGCCCAGCGTCTTTACGAGCAGTACTTC	CSAQRLYEQYF
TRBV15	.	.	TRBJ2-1	TGTGCCACCAGCAGCCGCTCACACTCGAGCTCCTACAATGAGCAGTTCTTC	CATSSRSHSSSYNEQFF
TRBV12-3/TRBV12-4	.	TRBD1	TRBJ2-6	TGTGCCAGCCTAGACAGGGCTGGGGCCAACGTCCTGACTTTC	CASLDRAGANVLTF
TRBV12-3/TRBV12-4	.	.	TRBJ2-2	TGTGCCAGCACCCCCACGGAGTTGGGGGGGCTGTTTTTT	CASTPTELGGLFF
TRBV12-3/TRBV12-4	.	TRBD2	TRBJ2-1	TGTGCCAGCACCACATCCCTAGCGGTTTACAATGAGCAGTTCTTC	CASTTSLAVYNEQFF
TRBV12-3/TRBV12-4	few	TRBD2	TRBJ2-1	TGTGCCAGCAGTCCAACCGGGACTAGAGTTTATGAGCAGTTCTTC	CASSPTGTRVYEQFF
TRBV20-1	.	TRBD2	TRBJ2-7	TGCAGTGCTAGAGAGGGAGCGGGGACCTACGAGCAGTACTTC	CSAREGAGTYEQYF
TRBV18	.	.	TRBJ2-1	TGTGCCAGCTCACAAACGGGTGAGCAGTTCTTC	CASSQTGEQFF
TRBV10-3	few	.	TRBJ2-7	TGTGCCACAACACCGGACGGAATCATTCCACAGCAGTACTTC	CATTPDGIIPQQYF
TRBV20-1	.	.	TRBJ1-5	TGCAGTGCCCGACAGGATTATAGCAATCAGCCCCAGCATTTT	CSARQDYSNQPQHF
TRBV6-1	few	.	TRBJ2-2	TGTGCCAGCAGTGGTCGGGGGATAAACACCGGGGAGCTGTTTTTT	CASSGRGINTGELFF
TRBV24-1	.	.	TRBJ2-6	TGTGCCACCAGTGACTCCGACCCCTCTGGGGCCAACGTCCTGACTTTC	CATSDSDPSGANVLTF
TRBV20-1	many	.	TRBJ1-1	TGCAGTGCTAGAGATCAGGGGTACACTGAAGCTTTCTTT	CSARDQGYTEAFF
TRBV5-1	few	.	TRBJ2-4	TGCGCCAGCAGCTTGGATCCAGGGAAAAACATTCAGTACTTC	CASSLDPGKNIQYF
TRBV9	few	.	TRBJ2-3	TGTGCCAGCAGCGTAGCTCGAACGGGGGATACGCAGTATTTT	CASSVARTGDTQYF
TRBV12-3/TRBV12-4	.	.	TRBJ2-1	TGTGCCAGCAGTTTAGGGGGGAAGCAGTTCTTC	CASSLGGKQFF
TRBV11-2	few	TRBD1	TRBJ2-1	TGTGCCAGCAGCTCGACAGGGAATGAGCAGTTCTTC	CASSSTGNEQFF
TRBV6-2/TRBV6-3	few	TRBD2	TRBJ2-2	TGTGCCGCAGCGGGACCATACACCGGGGAGCTGTTTTTT	CAAAGPYTGELFF
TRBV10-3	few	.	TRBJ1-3	TGTGCCATCAGTGCGGAAAGCGGAAACACCATATATTTT	CAISAESGNTIYF
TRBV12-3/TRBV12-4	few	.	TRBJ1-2	TGTGCCAGCAGCCCGTACGGGGATCAGAGCTATGGCTACACCTTC	CASSPYGDQSYGYTF
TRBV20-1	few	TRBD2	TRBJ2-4	TGCAGTGCCCATAGGACTAGAGCGGCCAAAAACATTCAGTACTTC	CSAHRTRAAKNIQYF
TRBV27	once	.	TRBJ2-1	TGTGCCAGCAGTCCGCGCGGAGCCCCTGGAAATGAGCAGTTCTTC	CASSPRGAPGNEQFF
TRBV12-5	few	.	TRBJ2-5	TGTGCTAGTGGCCGTGACTCTACGGGGGAGACCCAGTACTTC	CASGRDSTGETQYF
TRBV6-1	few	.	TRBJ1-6	TGTGCCAGCAGCGCCATACAGGGTTACTTTGCACCCCTCCACTTT	CASSAIQGYFAPLHF
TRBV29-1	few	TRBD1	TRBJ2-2	TGCAGCGTCTCATCGACAGGGTCAGCCGGGGAGCTGTTTTTT	CSVSSTGSAGELFF
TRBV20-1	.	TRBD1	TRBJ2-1	TGCAGTGCTAGGGGGGACAGGGGCTGGTTCTTC	CSARGDRGWFF
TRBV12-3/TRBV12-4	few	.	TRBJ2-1	TGTGCCAGCAGTTTCGGGCGGGCCTCCTACAATGAGCAGTTCTTC	CASSFGRASYNEQFF
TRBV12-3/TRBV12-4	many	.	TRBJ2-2	TGTGCCAGCCGGCTGACCGAGACCGGGGAGCTGTTTTTT	CASRLTETGELFF
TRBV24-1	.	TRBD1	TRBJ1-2	TGTGCCACCAGTGACGGACAGGGTGGAGGCTACACCTTC	CATSDGQGGGYTF
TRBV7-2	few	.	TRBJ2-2	TGTGCCAGCAGCAGAAAGCCGGGACTTCTCACCGGGGAGCTGTTTTTT	CASSRKPGLLTGELFF
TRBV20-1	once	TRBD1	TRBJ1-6	TGCAGTGCTAGAGTTGGGGCGGGCAGGGGGACTTCACCCCTCCACTTT	CSARVGAGRGTSPLHF
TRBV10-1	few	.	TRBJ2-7	TGCGCCAGCAGTGGTTACAGGGAAGGGGAGCAGTACTTC	CASSGYREGEQYF
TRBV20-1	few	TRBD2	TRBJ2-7	TGCAGTGCTGCACCCCCAGGGAGGGACTTATACGAGCAGTACTTC	CSAAPPGRDLYEQYF
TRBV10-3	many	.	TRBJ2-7	TGTGCCACTCGTGGGGACGGTTCCTACGAGCAGTACTTC	CATRGDGSYEQYF
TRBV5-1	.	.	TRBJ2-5	TGCGCCAGCAGTCGAACCGGGAGCCAAGAGACCCAGTACTTC	CASSRTGSQETQYF
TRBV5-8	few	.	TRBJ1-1	TGTGCCAGCAGCTTGGAGAGAACTTCCACTGAAGCTTTCTTT	CASSLERTSTEAFF